This is a list of T cell receptor beta chains from one sample in a study of blood T cell repertoires in COVID-19. The repertoire was sequenced with immunoSEQ multiplex PCR; TCRdb's copy has only in-frame clones and lacks some. The sample contains 170,000 or so clones, approximately 83% of which appear only once. The specimen was peripheral blood. The receptors were sampled from a human donor in a cohort sampled during active COVID-19. The CDR3 runs from the conserved cysteine through the conserved F or W. Each record gives: J gene, D gene, clone size, V gene, CDR3 protein, CDR3 DNA. The D gene is left open where the match is weak. Clone size appears in some rows only: once, few, many, or a class for an expanded clone.

TRBJ2-7 | TRBD1 | few | TRBV10-3 | CAIRGTGPYEQYF | TGTGCCATCAGGGGGACAGGTCCCTACGAGCAGTACTTC
TRBJ1-2 | - | - | TRBV12-3/TRBV12-4 | CASSFYREYGYTF | TGTGCCAGCAGTTTTTACAGGGAGTATGGCTACACCTTC
TRBJ2-7 | TRBD2 | - | TRBV28 | CASSFRVLAGPEQYF | TGTGCCAGCAGTTTTCGGGTGCTAGCGGGACCCGAGCAGTACTTC
TRBJ1-2 | - | - | TRBV3-1/TRBV3-2 | CASSPSRENLVPSYGYTF | TGTGCCAGCAGCCCGTCGCGAGAGAACTTGGTACCTTCCTATGGCTACACCTTC
TRBJ1-1 | TRBD1 | - | TRBV28 | CASTPGQRAFF | TGTGCCAGCACCCCGGGACAGAGAGCTTTCTTT
TRBJ2-5 | TRBD2 | - | TRBV19 | CASSMGGGVQETQYF | TGTGCCAGTAGTATGGGGGGAGGGGTTCAAGAGACCCAGTACTTC
TRBJ2-7 | - | - | TRBV27 | CASSLSPGVGYEQYF | TGTGCCAGCAGTTTATCACCAGGGGTAGGCTACGAGCAGTACTTC
TRBJ1-1 | TRBD1 | - | TRBV5-1 | CASSWTGANTEAFF | TGCGCCAGCAGCTGGACAGGGGCGAACACTGAAGCTTTCTTT
TRBJ2-7 | - | - | TRBV7-6 | CASSLEGQPSSYEQYF | TGTGCCAGCAGCTTAGAGGGACAACCGAGCTCCTACGAGCAGTACTTC
TRBJ1-1 | TRBD1 | - | TRBV19 | CASAAMGTGAYLNTEAFF | TGTGCCAGTGCTGCGATGGGGACAGGGGCGTACTTGAACACTGAAGCTTTCTTT
TRBJ2-7 | TRBD1 | few | TRBV5-1 | CASSLTGVVDEQYF | TGCGCCAGCAGCTTAACAGGGGTCGTGGACGAGCAGTACTTC
TRBJ1-2 | TRBD1 | - | TRBV27 | CASTQRTGTGSYGYTF | TGTGCCAGCACCCAACGAACCGGGACAGGGAGCTATGGCTACACCTTC
TRBJ1-4 | - | - | TRBV6-5 | CASSYLDSATNEKLFF | TGTGCCAGCAGTTACTTAGACAGTGCAACTAATGAAAAACTGTTTTTT
TRBJ1-6 | - | - | TRBV27 | CASPTYYSYNSPLHF | TGTGCCAGTCCGACATATTACTCCTATAATTCACCCCTCCACTTT
TRBJ2-5 | TRBD2 | - | TRBV6-2/TRBV6-3 | CASSYFGRAQDRAQYF | TGTGCCAGCAGCTACTTTGGGAGGGCCCAAGATCGGGCCCAGTACTTC
TRBJ2-3 | TRBD1 | - | TRBV5-1 | CASSLVQGVSYGDTQYF | TGCGCCAGCAGCTTGGTGCAGGGGGTATCGTACGGAGATACGCAGTATTTT
TRBJ1-3 | - | - | TRBV2 | CASSEGGLISGNTIYF | TGTGCCAGCAGTGAAGGAGGACTGATCTCTGGAAACACCATATATTTT
TRBJ2-7 | - | - | TRBV4-1 | CASSHEGAYEQYF | TGCGCCAGCAGCCATGAGGGGGCCTACGAGCAGTACTTC
TRBJ2-7 | TRBD1 | - | TRBV9 | CASSVGGQGAYEQYF | TGTGCCAGCAGCGTAGGGGGGCAGGGGGCGTACGAGCAGTACTTC